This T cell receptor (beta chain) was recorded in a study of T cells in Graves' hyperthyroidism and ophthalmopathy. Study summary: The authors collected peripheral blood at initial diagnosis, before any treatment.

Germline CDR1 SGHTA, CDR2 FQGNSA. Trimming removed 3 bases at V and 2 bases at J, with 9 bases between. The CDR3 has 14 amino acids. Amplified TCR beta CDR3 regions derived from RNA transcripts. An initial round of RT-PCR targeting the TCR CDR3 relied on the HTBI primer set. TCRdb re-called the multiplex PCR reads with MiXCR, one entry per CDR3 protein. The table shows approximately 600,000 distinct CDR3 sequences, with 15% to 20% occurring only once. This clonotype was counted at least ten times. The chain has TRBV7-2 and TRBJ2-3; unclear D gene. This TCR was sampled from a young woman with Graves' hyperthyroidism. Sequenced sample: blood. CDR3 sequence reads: CASSFRQLTDTQYF. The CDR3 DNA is TGTGCCAGCAGCTTTAGGCAGCTCACAGATACGCAGTATTTT.